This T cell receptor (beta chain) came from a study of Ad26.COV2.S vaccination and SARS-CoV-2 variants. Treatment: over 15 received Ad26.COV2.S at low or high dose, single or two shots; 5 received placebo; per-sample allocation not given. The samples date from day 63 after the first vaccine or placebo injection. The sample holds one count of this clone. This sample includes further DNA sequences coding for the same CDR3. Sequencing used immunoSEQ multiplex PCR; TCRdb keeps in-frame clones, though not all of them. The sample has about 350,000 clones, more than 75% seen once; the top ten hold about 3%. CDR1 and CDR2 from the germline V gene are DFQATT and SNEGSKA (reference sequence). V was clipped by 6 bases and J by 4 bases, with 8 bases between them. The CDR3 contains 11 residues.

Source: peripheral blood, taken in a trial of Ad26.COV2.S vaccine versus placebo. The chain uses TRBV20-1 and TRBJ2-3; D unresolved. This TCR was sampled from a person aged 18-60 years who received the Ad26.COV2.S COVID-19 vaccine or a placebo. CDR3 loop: CSARPSDTQYF. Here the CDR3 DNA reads TGCAGTGCGAGACCCTCAGATACGCAGTATTTT.